This is a list of T cell receptor beta chains from one sample in a study of blood T cell repertoires in COVID-19. Sequenced by immunoSEQ multiplex PCR; TCRdb stores in-frame clones only, minus some. The table shows about 150,000 clones, with 70% to 85% occurring only once. Sequencing input: peripheral blood. The receptors here all came from a woman aged 50 to 65 with acute or convalescent COVID-19. CDR3s include the opening cysteine and the closing phenylalanine or tryptophan. D genes are given only for firm matches. Some rows mark clone size as missing; the rest say once, few, many or name a class of expanded clone.

d_gene: NA; j_gene: TRBJ1-1; v_gene: TRBV2; abundance: NA; CDR3nt: TGTGCCACGCGGCCAAACACTGAAGCTTTCTTT; CDR3aa: CATRPNTEAFF
d_gene: NA; j_gene: TRBJ1-1; v_gene: TRBV6-5; abundance: NA; CDR3nt: TGTGCCAGCAGTTACTCTTTCAGGGTCGACACTGAAGCTTTCTTT; CDR3aa: CASSYSFRVDTEAFF
d_gene: TRBD1; j_gene: TRBJ2-6; v_gene: TRBV5-4; abundance: NA; CDR3nt: TGTGCCAGCAGCTCTGACAGGGTCAACGTCCTGACTTTC; CDR3aa: CASSSDRVNVLTF
d_gene: NA; j_gene: TRBJ1-1; v_gene: TRBV7-8; abundance: NA; CDR3nt: TGTGCCAGCAGCTTAGATCGTCAGGGTGACACTGAAGCTTTCTTT; CDR3aa: CASSLDRQGDTEAFF
d_gene: NA; j_gene: TRBJ2-2; v_gene: TRBV19; abundance: NA; CDR3nt: TGTGCCAGTAGACCAGATAACACCGGGGAGCTGTTTTTT; CDR3aa: CASRPDNTGELFF
d_gene: NA; j_gene: TRBJ2-3; v_gene: TRBV11-3; abundance: NA; CDR3nt: TGTGCCAGCAGCTTAGCCAGAAGCACAGATACGCAGTATTTT; CDR3aa: CASSLARSTDTQYF
d_gene: NA; j_gene: TRBJ1-5; v_gene: TRBV4-2; abundance: NA; CDR3nt: TGTGCCGGCGGAAGGGGGGGTCAGCCCCAGCATTTT; CDR3aa: CAGGRGGQPQHF
d_gene: TRBD2; j_gene: TRBJ2-5; v_gene: TRBV4-3; abundance: NA; CDR3nt: TGCGCCAGCAGCCAAGAGTTGGGTAGCGGGGTCCAAGAGACCCAGTACTTC; CDR3aa: CASSQELGSGVQETQYF
d_gene: NA; j_gene: TRBJ2-5; v_gene: TRBV7-3; abundance: many; CDR3nt: TGTGCCAGCAGCTTATGGGGACATTGGTCGGAGACCCAGTACTTC; CDR3aa: CASSLWGHWSETQYF
d_gene: NA; j_gene: TRBJ1-4; v_gene: TRBV5-1; abundance: once; CDR3nt: TGCGCCAGCCAGACAGCGATAGATGAAAAACTGTTTTTT; CDR3aa: CASQTAIDEKLFF
d_gene: TRBD2; j_gene: TRBJ2-2; v_gene: TRBV19; abundance: many; CDR3nt: TGTGCCAGTAGGCGCTCCGGGACTAGCGACACCGGGGAGCTGTTTTTT; CDR3aa: CASRRSGTSDTGELFF
d_gene: TRBD1; j_gene: TRBJ2-7; v_gene: TRBV6-5; abundance: few; CDR3nt: TGTGCCAGCAGCGGTGAGGACAGGGCTATTATCGGGCAGTACTTC; CDR3aa: CASSGEDRAIIGQYF
d_gene: NA; j_gene: TRBJ2-1; v_gene: TRBV11-2; abundance: NA; CDR3nt: TGTGCCAGCAGCCTCCTAAGGGCAGGGGATAAGTATGAGCAGTTCTTC; CDR3aa: CASSLLRAGDKYEQFF
d_gene: NA; j_gene: TRBJ1-6; v_gene: TRBV4-2; abundance: NA; CDR3nt: TGTGCCAGCAGCCAAGAACCCCCTAGCTCCTATAATTCACCCCTCCACTTT; CDR3aa: CASSQEPPSSYNSPLHF
d_gene: NA; j_gene: TRBJ1-2; v_gene: TRBV7-2; abundance: NA; CDR3nt: TGTGCCAGCAGCCCCAGTTTTGCGCAGGGTGTCTATGGCTACACCTTC; CDR3aa: CASSPSFAQGVYGYTF
d_gene: NA; j_gene: TRBJ1-4; v_gene: TRBV4-1; abundance: NA; CDR3nt: TGCGCCAGCAGCTCAATCGGAGGGGACGGTGAAAAACTGTTTTTT; CDR3aa: CASSSIGGDGEKLFF
d_gene: TRBD1; j_gene: TRBJ2-4; v_gene: TRBV6-1; abundance: NA; CDR3nt: TGTGCCAGCAGTGACAGACAGGGGAACATTCAGTACTTC; CDR3aa: CASSDRQGNIQYF
d_gene: NA; j_gene: TRBJ2-6; v_gene: TRBV2; abundance: NA; CDR3nt: TGTGCCAGCAGTGAACTATCTGGGGCCAACGTCCTGACTTTC; CDR3aa: CASSELSGANVLTF
d_gene: NA; j_gene: TRBJ2-7; v_gene: TRBV9; abundance: NA; CDR3nt: TGTGCCAGCAGCCAGAGGAGCTCCTACGAGCAGTACTTC; CDR3aa: CASSQRSSYEQYF
d_gene: NA; j_gene: TRBJ1-5; v_gene: TRBV18; abundance: NA; CDR3nt: TGTGCCAGCTCACTGGGACAAGACAATCAGCCCCAGCATTTT; CDR3aa: CASSLGQDNQPQHF
d_gene: TRBD1; j_gene: TRBJ2-5; v_gene: TRBV7-3; abundance: NA; CDR3nt: TGTGCCAGCAGACCCACAGGGGGCTCATGGGAGACCCAGTACTTC; CDR3aa: CASRPTGGSWETQYF
d_gene: TRBD1; j_gene: TRBJ1-1; v_gene: TRBV4-3; abundance: NA; CDR3nt: TGCGCCAGCAGCCATCCGGGACAGGGAAAATCTGAAGCTTTCTTT; CDR3aa: CASSHPGQGKSEAFF
d_gene: NA; j_gene: TRBJ2-1; v_gene: TRBV13; abundance: NA; CDR3nt: TGTGCCAGCAGCTCCAGGGATCTTAATGAGCAGTTCTTC; CDR3aa: CASSSRDLNEQFF
d_gene: NA; j_gene: TRBJ2-7; v_gene: TRBV6-2/TRBV6-3; abundance: NA; CDR3nt: TGTGCCAGCAGTCGGAGGGGCGGCGAGCAGTACTTC; CDR3aa: CASSRRGGEQYF
d_gene: NA; j_gene: TRBJ1-4; v_gene: TRBV4-2; abundance: NA; CDR3nt: TGTGCCTCCTCCCTTACAACTAATGAAAAACTGTTTTTT; CDR3aa: CASSLTTNEKLFF
d_gene: NA; j_gene: TRBJ2-1; v_gene: TRBV28; abundance: NA; CDR3nt: TGTGCCAGCAGTTCTCATGGGACTCCCTCCGGGGAGTTCTTC; CDR3aa: CASSSHGTPSGEFF
d_gene: TRBD1; j_gene: TRBJ2-7; v_gene: TRBV6-1; abundance: NA; CDR3nt: TGTGCCAGCAGTGTGACTCCGGGACAGGGAGCCTACGAGCAGTACTTC; CDR3aa: CASSVTPGQGAYEQYF
d_gene: TRBD1; j_gene: TRBJ2-4; v_gene: TRBV28; abundance: NA; CDR3nt: TGTGCCAGCAGTTTATCTCCCGCAGGGGGATTACTAGCCAAAAACATTCAGTACTTC; CDR3aa: CASSLSPAGGLLAKNIQYF
d_gene: TRBD1; j_gene: TRBJ2-2; v_gene: TRBV5-1; abundance: NA; CDR3nt: TGCGCCAGCAGCTTGTCGGGACAGGGCAACACCGGGGAGCTGTTTTTT; CDR3aa: CASSLSGQGNTGELFF
d_gene: TRBD1; j_gene: TRBJ2-5; v_gene: TRBV3-1/TRBV3-2; abundance: NA; CDR3nt: TGTGCCAGCAGCCTTTGGGGACAGACCCAAGAGACCCAGTACTTC; CDR3aa: CASSLWGQTQETQYF
d_gene: NA; j_gene: TRBJ2-1; v_gene: TRBV21-1; abundance: NA; CDR3nt: TGTGCCAGCATCACGGGCGGCGTGCCAGAGGGTCACACACACAATGAGCAGTTCTTC; CDR3aa: CASITGGVPEGHTHNEQFF
d_gene: TRBD1; j_gene: TRBJ2-3; v_gene: TRBV7-3; abundance: NA; CDR3nt: TGTGCCAGCAGCGCGGACAGGGACAATACGCAGTATTTT; CDR3aa: CASSADRDNTQYF